The 8 T cell receptor beta chains below were found in one sample sequenced in a study of blood T cell repertoires in COVID-19 (dated by TCRdb to 2018 to 2021). Library method: the immunoSEQ multiplex PCR assay. TCRdb stores this immuneACCESS table with in-frame sequences only. Part of the clones is absent; in the studies checked, under half of the shortfall reflects unresolved V genes, and no reason is known for the rest. This sample comprises roughly 350,000 clones, around nine tenths of them detected only once. The ten largest clones represent roughly 4.1% of the sample. Sequenced sample: peripheral blood. These receptors were collected from a woman aged 45-65 years with active or convalescent COVID-19.

This chain connects TRBV30 to TRBJ2-1, with 8 bases identical to TRBD2. This CDR3 has 16 residues. V was pared by 0 bases and J by 4 bases, with 8 bases of the junction left unmatched. Germline-derived CDR1 and CDR2 are GTSNPN and SVGIG (reference sequence). The CDR3 spells CAWSVLGGLGYNEQFF. CDR3 sequence (DNA): TGTGCCTGGAGTGTACTTGGGGGACTAGGGTACAATGAGCAGTTCTTC.

This clone was detected a few times. The V gene is TRBV12-3 or TRBV12-4, the J gene TRBJ2-7; D is uncertain. CDR3 length: 13 amino acids. V was clipped by 2 bases and J by 3 bases, with 8 bases between them. The CDR3, as DNA: TGTGCCAGCAGTTTACACAGATTCTACGAGCAGTACTTC. It is translated as CASSLHRFYEQYF.

The V gene is TRBV6-5, the J gene TRBJ2-7, with 8 bases aligning to TRBD2. V shed 6 bases and J 2 bases; nucleotides not matched to a gene: 9. Germline CDR1 is MNHEY and CDR2 is SVGAGI. The CDR3 runs 15 residues. CDR3 DNA: TGTGCCAGCAGGGTCTCCGGGACTAGTCCCTACGAGCAGTACTTC. This encodes CASRVSGTSPYEQYF.

This clone was found once. This chain connects TRBV15 to TRBJ1-2, with D unclear. Looked up from germline, CDR1 is LNHNV and CDR2 is YYDKDF (reference sequence). The CDR3 consists of 17 residues. The ends were cut back, 1 base at V and 8 bases at J, with 23 bases in the middle. The CDR3 nucleotides read TGTGCCACCAGCAGAGTAATGGGCAGTACCCAACCGCTCGGCTACACCTTC. Translated: CATSRVMGSTQPLGYTF.

The chain uses TRBV3-1 (or the pseudogene TRBV3-2) and TRBJ2-7; the match to TRBD1 covers 10 bases. Germline lookup yields CDR1 LGHDT and CDR2 YNNKEL (reference sequence). The CDR3 is 14 residues long. V trimming: 4 bases; J trimming: 5 bases; junction bases outside the gene matches: 5. CDR3 sequence: CASSPGQGFNEQYF. DNA for the CDR3: TGTGCCAGCAGCCCGGGACAGGGGTTCAACGAGCAGTACTTC.

V is TRBV27 and J is TRBJ2-5; TRBD1 is a possible D gene (6 bases). The CDR3 covers 14 residues. Deletions cut 4 bases from V and 5 bases from J, with 14 bases between. The germline V gene encodes CDR1 MNHEY and CDR2 SMNVEV (reference sequence). CDR3 protein: CASSWTASVETQYF. CDR3 nucleotide sequence: TGTGCCAGCAGTTGGACAGCGTCGGTGGAGACCCAGTACTTC.

The CDR3 region has the DNA TGTGCCAGCAGTTCGACGGGACAGGACTACGAGCAGTACTTC. This codes for CASSSTGQDYEQYF. This sequence joins TRBV6-6 and TRBJ2-7, with 8 bases matching TRBD1. This CDR3 is 14 amino acids long. The V segment lost 4 bases and the J segment 3 bases; nucleotides outside the gene matches: 5. Germline CDR1 is MNHNY and CDR2 is SVGAGI (reference sequence).

The CDR3 reads CASSLQAGDQPQHF. The CDR3 DNA reads TGTGCCAGCAGCTTACAAGCGGGGGATCAGCCCCAGCATTTT. The rearrangement links TRBV7-2 to TRBJ1-5; possible D gene TRBD1, 5 bases. CDR1 is SGHTA, CDR2 FQGNSA, per germline. V shed 2 bases and J shed 5 bases, with 10 bases lying between them. CDR3 length: 14 residues.